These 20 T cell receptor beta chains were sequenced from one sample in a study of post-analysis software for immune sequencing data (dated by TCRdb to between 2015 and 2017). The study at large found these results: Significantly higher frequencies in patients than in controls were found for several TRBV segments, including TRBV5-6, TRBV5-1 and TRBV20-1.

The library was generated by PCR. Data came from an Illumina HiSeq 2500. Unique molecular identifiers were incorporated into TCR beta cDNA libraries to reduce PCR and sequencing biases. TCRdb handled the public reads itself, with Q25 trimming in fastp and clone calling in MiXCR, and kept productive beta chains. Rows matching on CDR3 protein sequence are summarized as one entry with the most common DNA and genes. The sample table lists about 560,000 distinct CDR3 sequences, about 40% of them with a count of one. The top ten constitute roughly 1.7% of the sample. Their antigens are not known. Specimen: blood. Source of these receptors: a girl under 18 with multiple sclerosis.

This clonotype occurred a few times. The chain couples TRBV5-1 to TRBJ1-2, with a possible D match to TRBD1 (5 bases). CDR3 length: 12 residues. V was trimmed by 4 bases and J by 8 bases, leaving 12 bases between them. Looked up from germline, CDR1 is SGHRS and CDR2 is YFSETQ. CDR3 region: CASSETEVGYTF. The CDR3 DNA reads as TGCGCCAGCAGCGAGACAGAAGTGGGCTACACCTTC. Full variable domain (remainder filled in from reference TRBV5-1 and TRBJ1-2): KAGVTQTPRYLIKTRGQQVTLSCSPISGHRSVSWYQQTPGQGLQFLFEYFSETQRNKGNFPGRFSGRQFSNSRSEMNVSTLELGDSALYLCASSETEVGYTFGSGTRLTVV.

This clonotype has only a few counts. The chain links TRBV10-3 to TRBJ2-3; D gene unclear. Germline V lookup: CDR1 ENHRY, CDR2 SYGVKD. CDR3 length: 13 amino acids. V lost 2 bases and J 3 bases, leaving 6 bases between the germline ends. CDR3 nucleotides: TGTGCCATCAGTGAGGACTTAACAGATACGCAGTATTTT. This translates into CAISEDLTDTQYF.

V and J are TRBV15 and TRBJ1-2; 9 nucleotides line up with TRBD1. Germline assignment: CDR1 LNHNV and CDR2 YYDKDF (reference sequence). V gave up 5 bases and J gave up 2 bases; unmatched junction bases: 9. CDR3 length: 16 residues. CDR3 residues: CATSGGTGGKNYGYTF. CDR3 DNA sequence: TGTGCCACCAGCGGAGGAACAGGGGGCAAGAACTATGGCTACACCTTC.

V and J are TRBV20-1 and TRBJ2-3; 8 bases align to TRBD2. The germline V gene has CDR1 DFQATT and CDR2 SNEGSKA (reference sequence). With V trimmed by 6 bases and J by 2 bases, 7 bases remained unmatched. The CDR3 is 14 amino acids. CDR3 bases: TGCAGTGCCGGGGGGGCGGGGATCACAGATACGCAGTATTTT. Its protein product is CSAGGAGITDTQYF.

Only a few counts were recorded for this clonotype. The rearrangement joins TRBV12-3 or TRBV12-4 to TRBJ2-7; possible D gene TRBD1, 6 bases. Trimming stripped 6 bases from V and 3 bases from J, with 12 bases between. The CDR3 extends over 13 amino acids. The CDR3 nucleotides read TGTGCCAGCAGGCCACAGGGTCGCTACGAGCAGTACTTC. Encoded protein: CASRPQGRYEQYF.

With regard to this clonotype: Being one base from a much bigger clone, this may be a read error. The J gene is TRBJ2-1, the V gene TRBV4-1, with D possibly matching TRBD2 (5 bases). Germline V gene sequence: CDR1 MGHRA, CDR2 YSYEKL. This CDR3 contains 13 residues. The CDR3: CASSPRGYIEQFF. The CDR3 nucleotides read TGCGCCAGCAGCCCCCGCGGGTACATTGAGCAGTTCTTC.

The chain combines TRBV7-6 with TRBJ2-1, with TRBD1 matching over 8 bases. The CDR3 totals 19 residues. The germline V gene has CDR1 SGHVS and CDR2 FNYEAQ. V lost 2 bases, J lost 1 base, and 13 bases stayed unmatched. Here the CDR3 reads CASSLIQGATPSSYNEQFF. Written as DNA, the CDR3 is TGTGCCAGCAGCTTAATTCAGGGGGCGACCCCCAGTTCCTACAATGAGCAGTTCTTC.

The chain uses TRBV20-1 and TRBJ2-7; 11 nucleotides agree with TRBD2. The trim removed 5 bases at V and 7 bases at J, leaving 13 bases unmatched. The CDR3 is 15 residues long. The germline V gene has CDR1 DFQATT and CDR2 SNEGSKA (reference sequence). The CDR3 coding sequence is TGCAGTGCTGACGACTTAGCGATAGCGGGAGGGGAGCAGTACTTC. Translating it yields CSADDLAIAGGEQYF.

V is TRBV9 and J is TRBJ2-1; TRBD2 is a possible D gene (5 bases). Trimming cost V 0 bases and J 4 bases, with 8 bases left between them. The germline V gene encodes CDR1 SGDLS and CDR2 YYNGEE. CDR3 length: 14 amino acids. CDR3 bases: TGTGCCAGCAGCGTAGGGAGCGGTTACAATGAGCAGTTCTTC. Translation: CASSVGSGYNEQFF.

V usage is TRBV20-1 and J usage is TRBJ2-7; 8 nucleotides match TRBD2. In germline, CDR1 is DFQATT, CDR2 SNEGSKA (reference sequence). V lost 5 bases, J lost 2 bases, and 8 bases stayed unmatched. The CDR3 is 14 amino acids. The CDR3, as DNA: TGCAGTGCTTCCAAGCGGGAGAGGGCCTACGAGCAGTACTTC. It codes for CSASKRERAYEQYF.

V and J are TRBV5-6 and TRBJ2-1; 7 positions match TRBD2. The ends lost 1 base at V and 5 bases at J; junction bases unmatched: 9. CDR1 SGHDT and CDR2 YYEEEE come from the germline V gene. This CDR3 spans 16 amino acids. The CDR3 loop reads CASSLMLTGTNNEQFF. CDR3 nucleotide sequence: TGTGCCAGCAGCTTGATGTTAACCGGGACTAACAATGAGCAGTTCTTC.

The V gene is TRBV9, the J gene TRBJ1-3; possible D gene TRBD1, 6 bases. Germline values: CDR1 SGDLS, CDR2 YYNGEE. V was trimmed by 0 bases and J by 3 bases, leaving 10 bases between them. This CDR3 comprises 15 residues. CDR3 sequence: CASSVEGGRGNTIYF. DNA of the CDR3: TGTGCCAGCAGCGTAGAGGGGGGTCGTGGAAACACCATATATTTT.

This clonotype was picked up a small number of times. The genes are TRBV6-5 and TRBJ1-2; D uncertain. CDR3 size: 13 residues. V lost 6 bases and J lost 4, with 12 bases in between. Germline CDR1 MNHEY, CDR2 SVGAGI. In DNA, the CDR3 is TGTGCCAGCAGGGAGGGAGGTGGCTATGGCTACACCTTC. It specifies CASREGGGYGYTF.

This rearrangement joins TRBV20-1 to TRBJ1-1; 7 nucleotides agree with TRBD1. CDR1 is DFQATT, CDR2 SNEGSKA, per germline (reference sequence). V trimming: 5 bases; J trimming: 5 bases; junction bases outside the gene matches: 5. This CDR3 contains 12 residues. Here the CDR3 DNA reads TGCAGTGCTCTTCCAGGGGGTACTGAAGCTTTCTTT. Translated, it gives CSALPGGTEAFF.

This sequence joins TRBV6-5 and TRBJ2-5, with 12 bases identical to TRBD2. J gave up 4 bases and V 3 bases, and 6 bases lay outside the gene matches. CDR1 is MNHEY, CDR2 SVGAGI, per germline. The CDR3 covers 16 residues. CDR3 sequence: CASSYEGLAGSETQYF. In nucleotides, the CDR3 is TGTGCCAGCAGTTATGAGGGACTAGCGGGCTCAGAGACCCAGTACTTC.

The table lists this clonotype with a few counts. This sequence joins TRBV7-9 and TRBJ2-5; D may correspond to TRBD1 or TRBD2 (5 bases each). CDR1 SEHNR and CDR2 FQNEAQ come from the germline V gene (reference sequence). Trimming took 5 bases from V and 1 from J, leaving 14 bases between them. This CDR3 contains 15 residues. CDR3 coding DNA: TGTGCCAGCAGCGTTCCGGGACGGCTCCAAGAGACCCAGTACTTC. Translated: CASSVPGRLQETQYF. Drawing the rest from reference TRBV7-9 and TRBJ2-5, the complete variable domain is DTGVSQNPRHKITKRGQNVTFRCDPISEHNRLYWYRQTLGQGPEFLTYFQNEAQLEKSRLLSDRFSAERPKGSFSTLEIQRTEQGDSAMYLCASSVPGRLQETQYFGPGTRLLVL.

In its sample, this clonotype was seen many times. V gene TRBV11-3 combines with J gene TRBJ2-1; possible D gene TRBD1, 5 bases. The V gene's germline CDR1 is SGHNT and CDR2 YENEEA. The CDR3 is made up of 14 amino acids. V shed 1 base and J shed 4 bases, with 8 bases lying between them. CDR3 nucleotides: TGTGCCAGCAGCTTAGGGGGCGTTTACAATGAGCAGTTCTTC. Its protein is CASSLGGVYNEQFF.

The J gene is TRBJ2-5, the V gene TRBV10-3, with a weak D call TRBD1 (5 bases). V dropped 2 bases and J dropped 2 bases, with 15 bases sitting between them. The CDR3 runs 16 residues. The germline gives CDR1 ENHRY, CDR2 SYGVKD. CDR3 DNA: TGTGCCATCAGTGAGGCCAGGGCAACCGGTCAAGAGACCCAGTACTTC. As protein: CAISEARATGQETQYF.

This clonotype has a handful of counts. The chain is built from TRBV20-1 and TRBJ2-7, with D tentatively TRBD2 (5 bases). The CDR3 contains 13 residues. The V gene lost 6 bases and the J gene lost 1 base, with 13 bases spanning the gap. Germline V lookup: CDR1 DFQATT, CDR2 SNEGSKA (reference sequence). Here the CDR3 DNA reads TGCAGTGCCCCAGTCGGGGATTCCTACGAGCAGTACTTC. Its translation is CSAPVGDSYEQYF.

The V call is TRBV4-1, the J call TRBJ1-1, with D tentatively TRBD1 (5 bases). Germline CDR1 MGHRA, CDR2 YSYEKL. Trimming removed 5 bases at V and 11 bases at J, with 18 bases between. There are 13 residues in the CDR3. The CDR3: CASSAIRERAAFF. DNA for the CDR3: TGCGCCAGCAGCGCCATCAGGGAAAGGGCGGCTTTCTTT.